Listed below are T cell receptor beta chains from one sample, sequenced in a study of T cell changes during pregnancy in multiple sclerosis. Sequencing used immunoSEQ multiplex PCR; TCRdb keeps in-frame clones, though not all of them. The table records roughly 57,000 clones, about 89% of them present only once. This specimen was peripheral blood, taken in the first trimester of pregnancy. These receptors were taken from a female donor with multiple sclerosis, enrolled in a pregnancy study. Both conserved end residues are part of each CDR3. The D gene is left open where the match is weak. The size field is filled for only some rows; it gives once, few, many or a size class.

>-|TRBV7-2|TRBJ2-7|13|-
CASSSNYRVGQYF
TGTGCCAGCAGCTCTAACTACAGGGTAGGACAGTACTTC
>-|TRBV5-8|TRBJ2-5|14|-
CASSFNGQQETQYF
TGTGCCAGCAGCTTTAATGGGCAGCAAGAGACCCAGTACTTC
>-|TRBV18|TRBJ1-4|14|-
CASSPLSTNEKLFF
TGTGCCAGCTCACCACTGAGCACTAATGAAAAACTGTTTTTT
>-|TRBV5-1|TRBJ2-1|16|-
CASSSSGAGSYNEQFF
TGCGCCAGCAGCTCCTCGGGAGCGGGCAGCTACAATGAGCAGTTCTTC
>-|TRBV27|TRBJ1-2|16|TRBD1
CASSPRDRLLSYGYTF
TGTGCCAGCAGCCCCCGGGACAGACTATTAAGCTATGGCTACACCTTC
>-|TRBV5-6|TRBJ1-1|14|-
CASSLASGQGAAFF
TGTGCCAGCAGCTTGGCCTCGGGTCAGGGTGCAGCTTTCTTT
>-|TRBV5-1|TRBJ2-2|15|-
CASKGRTRDTGELFF
TGCGCCAGCAAGGGCAGGACCAGGGACACCGGGGAGCTGTTTTTT
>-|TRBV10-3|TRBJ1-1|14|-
CAISVQGGNTEAFF
TGTGCCATCAGTGTGCAGGGAGGGAACACTGAAGCTTTCTTT
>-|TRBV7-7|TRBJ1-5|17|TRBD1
CASSPTPGTGERQPQHF
TGTGCCAGCAGCCCAACACCCGGGACAGGGGAGCGTCAGCCCCAGCATTTT
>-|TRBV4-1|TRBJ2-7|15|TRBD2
CASSQDAGGGYEQYF
TGCGCCAGCAGCCAAGATGCGGGGGGAGGCTACGAGCAGTACTTC
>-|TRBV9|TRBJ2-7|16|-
CASSPRTGTPDYEQYF
TGTGCCAGCAGCCCGCGAACCGGGACACCGGACTACGAGCAGTACTTC
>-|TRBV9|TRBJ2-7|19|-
CASSPGQGRGSGGRYEQYF
TGTGCCAGCAGCCCGGGACAGGGGAGAGGCAGCGGGGGGAGGTACGAGCAGTACTTC
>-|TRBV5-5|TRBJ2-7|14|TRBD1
CASSLGQGGYEQYF
TGTGCCAGCAGCCTGGGACAGGGAGGATACGAGCAGTACTTC
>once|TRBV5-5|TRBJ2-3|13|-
CASSRGRGDTQYF
TGTGCCAGCAGCAGGGGCAGGGGAGATACGCAGTATTTT
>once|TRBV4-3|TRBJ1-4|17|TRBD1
CASSRDRERLVNEKLFF
TGCGCCAGCAGCCGGGACAGGGAGAGGCTCGTTAATGAAAAACTGTTTTTT
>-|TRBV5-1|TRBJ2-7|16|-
CASSPGERQEIYEQYF
TGCGCCAGCAGCCCCGGAGAAAGACAGGAGATCTACGAGCAGTACTTC
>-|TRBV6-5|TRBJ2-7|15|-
CASSYSINSPYEQYF
TGTGCCAGCAGTTACTCGATAAATAGCCCCTACGAGCAGTACTTC
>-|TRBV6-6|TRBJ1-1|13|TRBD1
CASSRQGATEAFF
TGTGCCAGCAGTCGACAGGGGGCCACTGAAGCTTTCTTT
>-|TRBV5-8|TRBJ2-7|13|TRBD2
CAGVAGTGGEQYF
TGTGCCGGCGTAGCGGGAACGGGAGGCGAGCAGTACTTC
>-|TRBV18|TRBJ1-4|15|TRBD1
CASSRAGTGYEKLFF
TGTGCCAGCTCACGCGCCGGGACAGGGTATGAAAAACTGTTTTTT
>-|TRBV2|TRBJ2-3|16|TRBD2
CASSELTSEHTDTQYF
TGTGCCAGCAGTGAATTAACTAGCGAGCACACAGATACGCAGTATTTT
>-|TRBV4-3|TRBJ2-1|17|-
CASSQSSQGLNYNEQFF
TGCGCCAGCAGCCAGAGTTCGCAGGGGCTTAACTACAATGAGCAGTTCTTC
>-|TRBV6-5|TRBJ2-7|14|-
CASSYSSRVDEQYF
TGTGCCAGCAGTTACTCGTCCAGGGTTGACGAGCAGTACTTC